Following are 15 T cell receptor beta chains from one sample sequenced in a study of patients and donors after allogeneic stem cell transplantation. TCRdb passed the RT-PCR reads through MiXCR, listing each CDR3 protein once. The sample has 160,000 or so distinct CDR3 sequences, approximately 22% seen once. Sequences were obtained from blood, either unsorted or a sorted T cell fraction (not recorded which). These receptor sequences come from a human donor who was either an allogeneic HSCT recipient or a stem cell or donor lymphocyte infusion donor (not recorded which). It is not recorded whose cells these are; they may come from a transplant donor.

The chain links TRBV6-5 to TRBJ1-1; 8 bases align to TRBD1. V was pared by 7 bases and J by 5 bases, with 9 bases of the junction left unmatched. CDR3 length equals 14 residues. Germline loops: CDR1 MNHEY, CDR2 SVGAGI. The CDR3 here is CASTADRTGTEAFF. DNA of the CDR3: TGTGCCAGCACCGCGGACAGGACAGGGACTGAAGCTTTCTTT.

This clonotype was detected ten times or more. The chain joins TRBV5-4 to TRBJ1-4, with TRBD1 identical over 8 bases. This CDR3 spans 14 amino acids. Germline V gives CDR1 SGHNT, CDR2 YYREEE (reference sequence). The trim removed 5 bases at V and 6 bases at J, leaving 6 bases unmatched. The CDR3 DNA reads as TGTGCCAGCAGTTCGGACAGGGAGGATGAAAAACTGTTTTTT. Translating it yields CASSSDREDEKLFF. Variable domain in full (rest from reference TRBV5-4 and TRBJ1-4): ETGVTQSPTHLIKTRGQQVTLRCSSQSGHNTVSWYQQALGQGPQFIFQYYREEENGRGNFPPRFSGLQFPNYSSELNVNALELDDSALYLCASSSDREDEKLFFGSGTQLSVL.

The gene calls are TRBV5-5 and TRBJ1-2; no firm D call. Germline assignment: CDR1 SGHKS and CDR2 YYEKEE (reference sequence). CDR3 length: 17 amino acids. Trimming left V 4 bases short and J 1 base short, with 20 bases between. Here the CDR3 DNA reads TGTGCCAGCAGCCCTTTGGGGTTAGGAGGCCTTAACTATGGCTACACCTTC. It is translated as CASSPLGLGGLNYGYTF.

The chain is built from TRBV5-6 and TRBJ2-5, with D perhaps TRBD2 (5 bases). CDR3 size: 15 residues. Trimming shortened V by 0 bases and J by 7 bases, and 16 bases separated the two germline ends. CDR1 is SGHDT and CDR2 is YYEEEE in the germline V gene. CDR3 nucleotides: TGTGCCAGCAGCTTGGCCCTACCGGGGTCAAGGACCCAGTACTTC. Protein: CASSLALPGSRTQYF.

The sample holds a few counts of this clonotype. V and J are TRBV6-2 or TRBV6-3 and TRBJ2-1, with D unresolved. The CDR3 sequence is 14 residues long. Between the trimmed V and J ends, which lost 1 base and 7 bases, there was a span of 11 bases. Germline V gives CDR1 MNHEY, CDR2 SVGEGT. The CDR3 protein is CASSYYTPENEQFF. The DNA of the CDR3 is TGTGCCAGCAGTTACTACACGCCGGAGAATGAGCAGTTCTTC.

The V call is TRBV9, the J call TRBJ2-7, with D possibly being TRBD1 (5 bases). Germline CDR1 reads SGDLS; CDR2 reads YYNGEE. The CDR3 sequence is 14 residues long. V shed 3 bases and J shed 1 base, with 11 bases lying between them. The CDR3 sequence: CASSASAGSYEQYF. DNA of the CDR3: TGTGCCAGCAGCGCTTCTGCAGGGTCCTACGAGCAGTACTTC.

The chain joins TRBV11-2 to TRBJ1-5; tentatively, D is TRBD1 (6 bases). The length of the CDR3 is 16 residues. Between the trimmed V and J ends, which lost 1 base and 6 bases, there was a span of 16 bases. Germline V gives CDR1 SGHAT, CDR2 FQNNGV. The CDR3 loop is CASSLAPGTCRQPQHF. The CDR3 nucleotides read TGTGCCAGCAGCTTAGCCCCTGGGACATGCCGTCAGCCCCAGCATTTT.

The rearrangement joins TRBV7-6 to TRBJ2-1, with TRBD2 matching 8 bases. The V gene end was trimmed by 1 base and the J gene end by 8 bases; junction bases not matched to a gene: 4. Germline values: CDR1 SGHVS, CDR2 FNYEAQ. The CDR3 is 14 amino acids. Here the CDR3 reads CASSLEAGDDEQFF. The DNA of the CDR3 is TGTGCCAGCAGCTTAGAAGCGGGGGACGATGAGCAGTTCTTC.

The gene calls are TRBV6-5 and TRBJ2-5; D may correspond to TRBD1 or TRBD2 (5 bases each). CDR3 length: 14 amino acids. The V end lost 6 bases, the J end lost 3 bases, and 14 bases lay between the germline ends. Germline assignment: CDR1 MNHEY and CDR2 SVGAGI. DNA of the CDR3: TGTGCCAGCAGATCTGCCGGGGCGAAAGAGACCCAGTACTTC. Protein product: CASRSAGAKETQYF.

This clonotype was seen more than once but under ten times. The chain links TRBV20-1 to TRBJ2-7; 7 positions agree with TRBD1. Germline CDR1 and CDR2: DFQATT and SNEGSKA (reference sequence). CDR3 length: 14 residues. The V segment lost 1 base and the J segment 3 bases; nucleotides outside the gene matches: 6. Here the CDR3 reads CSARAWTGDYEQYF. The CDR3 nucleotides are TGCAGTGCTAGAGCTTGGACAGGAGACTACGAGCAGTACTTC.

The V and J genes are TRBV12-3 or TRBV12-4 and TRBJ1-5, with D unclear. Trimming shortened V by 1 base and J by 3 bases, and 1 base separated the two germline ends. The CDR3 length is 12 residues. As DNA, the CDR3 is TGTGCCAGCAGTTTAGTCAATCAGCCCCAGCATTTT. It yields the protein CASSLVNQPQHF.

This clonotype was picked up many times. This chain connects TRBV9 to TRBJ2-3; no firm D call. Germline V CDR1 and CDR2: SGDLS, YYNGEE. V lost 3 bases to trimming and J lost 0 bases, with 14 bases between them. The CDR3 runs 16 residues. CDR3 residues: CASSATQISSTDTQYF. In DNA, the CDR3 is TGTGCCAGCAGCGCCACACAAATATCTAGCACAGATACGCAGTATTTT.

The sample holds a few counts of this clonotype. V is TRBV6-1 and J is TRBJ1-5; 8 bases align to TRBD1. Germline V gene sequence: CDR1 MNHNS, CDR2 SASEGT. The trim removed 6 bases at V and 4 bases at J, leaving 11 bases unmatched. This CDR3 spans 16 amino acids. For the CDR3, the DNA is TGTGCCAGCAGACTGACAGGGGCCCTAAAAAATCAGCCCCAGCATTTT. As protein: CASRLTGALKNQPQHF.

The sample holds many counts of this clonotype. This rearrangement joins TRBV20-1 to TRBJ1-1, with D maybe TRBD1 (6 bases). Trimming took off 3 bases at V and 6 bases at J, with 20 bases between the two ends. This CDR3 spans 15 amino acids. CDR1 and CDR2 from the germline V gene are DFQATT and SNEGSKA (reference sequence). CDR3 coding DNA: TGCAGTGCTAGTTCGGTAGGGGGTAAATGGGCTGAAGCTTTCTTT. Translation: CSASSVGGKWAEAFF.

The chain carries TRBV5-1 and TRBJ1-5, with D possibly matching TRBD1 (6 bases). Germline CDR1 is SGHRS and CDR2 is YFSETQ. Trimming shortened V by 1 base and J by 2 bases, and 10 bases separated the two germline ends. The CDR3 runs 15 residues. As DNA, the CDR3 is TGCGCCAGCAGCTTGCTGGACAGCCGCAATCAGCCCCAGCATTTT. This codes for CASSLLDSRNQPQHF. The full variable domain, rest sourced from reference TRBV5-1 and TRBJ1-5, is KAGVTQTPRYLIKTRGQQVTLSCSPISGHRSVSWYQQTPGQGLQFLFEYFSETQRNKGNFPGRFSGRQFSNSRSEMNVSTLELGDSALYLCASSLLDSRNQPQHFGDGTRLSIL.